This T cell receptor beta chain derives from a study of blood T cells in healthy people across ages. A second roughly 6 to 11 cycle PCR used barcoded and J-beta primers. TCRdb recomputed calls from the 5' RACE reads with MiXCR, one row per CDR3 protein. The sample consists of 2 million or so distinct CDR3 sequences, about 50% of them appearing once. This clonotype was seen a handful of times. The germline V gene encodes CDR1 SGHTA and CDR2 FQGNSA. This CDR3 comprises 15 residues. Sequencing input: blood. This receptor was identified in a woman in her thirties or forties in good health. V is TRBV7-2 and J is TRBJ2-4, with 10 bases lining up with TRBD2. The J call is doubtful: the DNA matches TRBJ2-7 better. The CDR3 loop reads CASSLELAGFYEQYF. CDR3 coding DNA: TGTGCCAGCAGCTTAGAACTAGCGGGGTTCTACGAGCAGTACTTC.